The 2 T cell receptor beta chains listed next were all sequenced from one sample in a study of somatic mutations in cytotoxic T cells in rheumatoid arthritis. The data were produced by immunoSEQ multiplex PCR, yet TCRdb's version contains in-frame clones alone and is incomplete. The data show approximately 13,000 clones, 74% seen once. The sample comprised CD8+ T cells sorted from blood. The receptors were sampled from a man between 65 and 85 years old in good health.

This chain connects TRBV4-3 to TRBJ2-7, with a weak D call TRBD1 (5 bases). Germline values: CDR1 LGHNA, CDR2 YSLEER. The CDR3 sequence is 16 residues long. The V gene lost 0 bases and the J gene lost 0 bases, with 12 bases spanning the gap. Written as DNA, the CDR3 is TGCGCCAGCAGCCAAGAAAAGGTAGGGGTCTCCTACGAGCAGTACTTC. Translated, it gives CASSQEKVGVSYEQYF.

The V call is TRBV2, the J call TRBJ1-5; D is ambiguous. Germline V lookup: CDR1 SNHLY, CDR2 FYNNEI. The CDR3 totals 15 residues. V gave up 0 bases and J gave up 4 bases, with 10 bases separating them. The CDR3 is CASSEAAAGNQPQHF. The CDR3 DNA reads TGTGCCAGCAGTGAAGCCGCCGCAGGAAATCAGCCCCAGCATTTT.